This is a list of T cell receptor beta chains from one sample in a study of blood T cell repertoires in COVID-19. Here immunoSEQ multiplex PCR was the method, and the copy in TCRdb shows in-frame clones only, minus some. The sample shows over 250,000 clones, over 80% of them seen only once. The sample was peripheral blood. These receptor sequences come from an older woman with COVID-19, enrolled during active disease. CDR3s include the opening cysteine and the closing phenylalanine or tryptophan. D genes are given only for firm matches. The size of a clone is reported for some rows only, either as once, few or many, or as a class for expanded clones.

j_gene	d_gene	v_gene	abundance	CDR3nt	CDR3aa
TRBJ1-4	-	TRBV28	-	TGTGCCAGCAGTTTATCGGAGGGGAAACTGTTTTTT	CASSLSEGKLFF
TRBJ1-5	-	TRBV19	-	TGTGCCAGTAGTTGGGGGGGCGAGAATCAGCCCCAGCATTTT	CASSWGGENQPQHF
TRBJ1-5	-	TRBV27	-	TGTGCCAGCAGTTTAGTGGCGGGGGTTAGCAATCAGCCCCAGCATTTT	CASSLVAGVSNQPQHF
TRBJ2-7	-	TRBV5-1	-	TGCGCCAGCAGCTTGCCTCCCGGGGGGCCAAACGAGCAGTACTTC	CASSLPPGGPNEQYF
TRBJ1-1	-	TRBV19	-	TGTGCCAGTAGTACCATCCCCCAGGGTGGAACTGAAGCTTTCTTT	CASSTIPQGGTEAFF
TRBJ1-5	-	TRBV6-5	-	TGTGCCAGCAGTTCCTATCAGGGCAATCAGCCCCAGCATTTT	CASSSYQGNQPQHF
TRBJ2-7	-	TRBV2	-	TGTGCCAGCAGTGAAAGGGAGCGGTCCGAGCAGTACTTC	CASSERERSEQYF
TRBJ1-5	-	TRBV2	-	TGTGCCAGCGGATCAGGGGTCAATCAGCCCCAGCATTTT	CASGSGVNQPQHF
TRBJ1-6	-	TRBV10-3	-	TGTGCCATCAGTGATGGGACTCCTAGGTCACCCCTCCACTTT	CAISDGTPRSPLHF
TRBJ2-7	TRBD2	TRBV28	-	TGTGCCAGCAGCCCGAGACTAGCGGGACGGGACGAGCAGTACTTC	CASSPRLAGRDEQYF
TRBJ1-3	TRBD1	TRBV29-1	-	TGCAGCGTAGACAGGGTAAACGGGAAAACCATATATTTT	CSVDRVNGKTIYF
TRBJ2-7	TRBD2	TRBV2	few	TGTGCCAGCAGTGACCCCGCCTCCCAACTAGCGGGAGACGAGCAGTACTTC	CASSDPASQLAGDEQYF
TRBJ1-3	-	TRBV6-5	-	TGTGCCAGCAGTTACTCGGGAGACCCAATGGGAAACACCATATATTTT	CASSYSGDPMGNTIYF
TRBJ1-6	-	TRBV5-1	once	TGCGCCAGCAGCCCGGGGGAACCCGGGGTTAATTCACCCCTCCACTTT	CASSPGEPGVNSPLHF
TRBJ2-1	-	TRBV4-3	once	TGCGCCAGCAGCCAAGATTCTATTAGTACTCAGTTCTTC	CASSQDSISTQFF
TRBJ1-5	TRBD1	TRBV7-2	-	TGTGCCAGCAGCTTATTTCTAGGGACAGGGGCTCAGCCCCAGCATTTT	CASSLFLGTGAQPQHF
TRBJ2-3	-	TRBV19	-	TGTGCCAGTTATGCAGGGGTGGGGCCCACAGATACGCAGTATTTT	CASYAGVGPTDTQYF
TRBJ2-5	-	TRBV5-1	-	TGCGCCAGCAGCTTGGTTCCAGGGCGAGAGACCCAGTACTTC	CASSLVPGRETQYF
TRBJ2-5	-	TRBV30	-	TGTGCCTGGAGTGTGTTAAGCGCCTCCGTCGAGACCCAGTACTTC	CAWSVLSASVETQYF
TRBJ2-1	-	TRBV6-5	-	TGTGCCAGCGACGAACAGAACTACAATGAGCAGTTCTTC	CASDEQNYNEQFF
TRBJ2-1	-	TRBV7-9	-	TGTGCCAGCAGCTTAGAAGGACAGATCTACAATGAGCAGTTCTTC	CASSLEGQIYNEQFF
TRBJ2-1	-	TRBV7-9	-	TGTGCCAGCAGCTTTAGGGGTCGTGCTGAGCAGTTCTTC	CASSFRGRAEQFF
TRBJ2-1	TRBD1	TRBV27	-	TGTGCCAGCAGGATGAACAGGGGGCGCTTCAATGAGCAGTTCTTC	CASRMNRGRFNEQFF
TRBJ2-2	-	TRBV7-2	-	TGTGCCAGCAGCATAACTAGGGGGGAGCTGTTTTTT	CASSITRGELFF
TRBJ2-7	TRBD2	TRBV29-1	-	TGCAGCGTTGAAGGGCTTAGCGGGATCGAGCAGTACTTC	CSVEGLSGIEQYF
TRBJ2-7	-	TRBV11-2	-	TGTGCCAGCAGCGCCGGGAGAGTCGGAGGCGAGCAGTACTTC	CASSAGRVGGEQYF
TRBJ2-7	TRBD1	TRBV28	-	TGTGCCAGCAGTCTCCCAGGGGGTCCCTACGAGCAGTACTTC	CASSLPGGPYEQYF
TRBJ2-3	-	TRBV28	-	TGTGCCAGCAGTTTTCAGGGGCCTGGTACGCAGTATTTT	CASSFQGPGTQYF
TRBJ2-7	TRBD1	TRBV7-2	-	TGTGCCAGCAGCTTAGGCCCGGGACAGTCCTACGAGCAGTACTTC	CASSLGPGQSYEQYF
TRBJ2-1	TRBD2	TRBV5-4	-	TGTGCCAGCAGCTTGAATAGCGGGGCTGTGGATGAGCAGTTCTTC	CASSLNSGAVDEQFF
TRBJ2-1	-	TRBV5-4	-	TGTGCCAGCAGCTCGTCCAACAGCCTCCTATACAATGAGCAGTTCTTC	CASSSSNSLLYNEQFF
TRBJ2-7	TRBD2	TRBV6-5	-	TGTGCCAGCACATTACGGGCTAGCGGGAGGTACGAGCAGTACTTC	CASTLRASGRYEQYF
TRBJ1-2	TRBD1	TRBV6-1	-	TGTGCCAGCAGTGATCGACAGGGGCAGGATGGCTACACCTTC	CASSDRQGQDGYTF